Listed below are T cell receptor beta chains from one sample, sequenced in a study of T cell repertoires in cytomegalovirus infection. TCRdb ran MiXCR on the reads and lists one entry per CDR3 protein. The sample carries around 800,000 distinct CDR3 sequences, approximately 32% recorded once. For these TCRs, the target antigens are not known. The sample was cultured CD8+ T cells from PBMCs, taken from culture after CMV antigen stimulation. The receptors shown here come from a human donor in good health (CMV status not recorded). Some clones in this sample may be carry-over from other donors' samples. Both conserved end residues are part of each CDR3. The D gene is left open where the match is weak. Clone size is shown for a subset of rows, as once, few, many or a class of expanded clone.

NA	TRBV5-1	TRBJ2-1	once	13	TGCGCCAGCAGTACAGTCTCCTACAATGAGCAGTTCTTC	CASSTVSYNEQFF
NA	TRBV6-2/TRBV6-3	TRBJ2-2	few	16	TGTGCCAGCATTGCCGGCGTAGGGTGGGGTACCGGGGAGCTGTTTTTT	CASIAGVGWGTGELFF
TRBD1	TRBV12-3/TRBV12-4	TRBJ2-1	few	15	TGTGCCAGCAGTTTAGGGGGACAGCTCTACAATGAGCAGTTCTTC	CASSLGGQLYNEQFF
TRBD1	TRBV13	TRBJ2-2	many	16	TGTGCCAGCAGCGAAACCGGGACAGGGTTTTCCGGGGAGCTGTTTTTT	CASSETGTGFSGELFF
TRBD1	TRBV12-5	TRBJ1-1	NA	13	TGTGCTAGTGGGCCTGACAGGGACACTGAAGCTTTCTTT	CASGPDRDTEAFF
TRBD2	TRBV29-1	TRBJ2-5	NA	12	TGCAGCGCGCGGGGGGCCCTAGAGACCCAGTACTTC	CSARGALETQYF
TRBD2	TRBV7-6	TRBJ2-3	few	17	TGTGCCAGCACCCCACCTGAAGAGCGGGGGGGCACAGATACGCAGTATTTT	CASTPPEERGGTDTQYF
TRBD1	TRBV7-9	TRBJ1-2	NA	15	TGTGCCAGCAGCTCGACAGGGGTCCTCCTCGATGGCTACACCTTC	CASSSTGVLLDGYTF
NA	TRBV20-1	TRBJ2-7	NA	14	TGCAGTGCTAGTGAAGGGCCTCGGGATGACGAGCAGTACTTC	CSASEGPRDDEQYF
NA	TRBV6-5	TRBJ2-3	few	15	TGTGCCAGCAGTTACTTGCCGCGGAGCACAGATACGCAGTATTTT	CASSYLPRSTDTQYF
TRBD1	TRBV7-9	TRBJ1-1	NA	16	TGTGCCAGCAGCCCCCGGGACAGGTTTTGGGACACTGAAGCTTTCTTT	CASSPRDRFWDTEAFF
NA	TRBV7-6	TRBJ2-5	NA	14	TGTGCCAGCAGCTTATTTGGGTACCAAGAGACCCAGTACTTC	CASSLFGYQETQYF
NA	TRBV2	TRBJ1-5	few	16	TGTGCCAGCAGAGAAGTCGGGTGGGGGGGCAATCAGCCCCAGCATTTT	CASREVGWGGNQPQHF
TRBD1	TRBV12-5	TRBJ2-1	few	17	TGTGCTAGTGGTTTGACGCCTCGACAGGGTGAGGACAATGAGCAGTTCTTC	CASGLTPRQGEDNEQFF
NA	TRBV19	TRBJ1-2	NA	16	TGTGCCAGTAGTATCGCCTTCGGAAATAGTAACTATGGCTACACCTTC	CASSIAFGNSNYGYTF
NA	TRBV29-1	TRBJ2-3	NA	14	TGCAGCGTTCCTTGGCAGCCGACCGAGGATACGCAGTATTTT	CSVPWQPTEDTQYF
TRBD2	TRBV6-5	TRBJ2-1	few	18	TGTGCCAGCAGTTCCGTTAGCGGGGGACGGAGCTCCTACAATGAGCAGTTCTTC	CASSSVSGGRSSYNEQFF
NA	TRBV6-1	TRBJ1-5	few	15	TGTGCCAGCAGTGACCTTGGGGTTGGCAATCAGCCCCAGCATTTT	CASSDLGVGNQPQHF
NA	TRBV7-8	TRBJ1-5	many	14	TGTGCCAGCAGCTTAGAGAATAGGGAACAGCCCCAGCATTTT	CASSLENREQPQHF
NA	TRBV27	TRBJ2-3	NA	15	TGTGCCAGCAGTTTACACTATCCGATAACAGATACGCAGTATTTT	CASSLHYPITDTQYF
NA	TRBV27	TRBJ2-1	NA	15	TGTGCCAGCAGTTTAACGGGACACCCGGGGAATGAGCAGTTCTTC	CASSLTGHPGNEQFF
TRBD1	TRBV7-8	TRBJ2-6	few	18	TGTGCCAGCAGCACCTCAGGGGGCCTACCAACTGGGGCCAACGTCCTGACTTTC	CASSTSGGLPTGANVLTF
TRBD2	TRBV7-9	TRBJ2-5	NA	17	TGTGCCAGCAGCTCCCCGGGACTAGCGGGGAAGCGGGAGACCCAGTACTTC	CASSSPGLAGKRETQYF
NA	TRBV20-1	TRBJ2-7	few	13	TGCAGTGCTAGAAATATGACAGTCTACGAGCAGTACTTC	CSARNMTVYEQYF
NA	TRBV5-6	TRBJ1-6	few	17	TGTGCCAGCAGCTTGTGGGATGATGTGTTCCTGCCCGCACCCCTCCACTTT	CASSLWDDVFLPAPLHF
TRBD2	TRBV27	TRBJ2-3	few	12	TGTGCCAGCAGTCCCAGGCTAGCGGCGCAGTATTTT	CASSPRLAAQYF
NA	TRBV27	TRBJ1-4	few	13	TGTGCCAGCAGGGTAAAAGCTAATGAAAAACTGTTTTTT	CASRVKANEKLFF
TRBD1	TRBV6-2/TRBV6-3	TRBJ1-5	few	14	TGTGCCAGCGAACAGGGGATGAGCAATCAGCCCCAGCATTTT	CASEQGMSNQPQHF
NA	TRBV3-1	TRBJ2-1	NA	17	TGTGCCAGCAGCCTTGGGGGGCGCGATGGGATTTACAATGAGCAGTTCTTC	CASSLGGRDGIYNEQFF
TRBD1	TRBV15	TRBJ2-4	many	18	TGTGCCACCAGCAGCCCTATCCGGGACAGAGTAGCCAAAAACATTCAGTACTTC	CATSSPIRDRVAKNIQYF
NA	TRBV7-9	TRBJ2-5	many	15	TGTGCCAGCAGCCCTAGGGCGGGAATCCAAGAGACCCAGTACTTC	CASSPRAGIQETQYF
TRBD1	TRBV7-6	TRBJ1-2	few	13	TGTGCCAGCGGACCGAGACAGGGGGATGGCTACACCTTC	CASGPRQGDGYTF
NA	TRBV6-2/TRBV6-3	TRBJ2-5	NA	12	TGTGCCAGCAGTTACTCGAGCAGGGCGGAGTACTTC	CASSYSSRAEYF
TRBD1	TRBV29-1	TRBJ1-2	NA	13	TGCAGCGCCCCGGACAGGGGTAATAATGGCTACACCTTC	CSAPDRGNNGYTF
NA	TRBV3-1	TRBJ2-1	once	18	TGTGCCAGCAGCCAAGAGGCAATGAGTAGCTATCTCTACAATGAGCAGTTCTTC	CASSQEAMSSYLYNEQFF
NA	TRBV3-1	TRBJ1-5	NA	15	TGTGCCAGCAGCCAAGATACAGCTCCCAATCAGCCCCAGCATTTT	CASSQDTAPNQPQHF
NA	TRBV9	TRBJ1-2	NA	12	TGTGCCAGCAGCCATCAGGGTTCTGGCTACACCTTC	CASSHQGSGYTF
TRBD1	TRBV9	TRBJ1-2	NA	15	TGTGCCAGCAGCGTAGTGAGACAGGGACTCTATGGCTACACCTTC	CASSVVRQGLYGYTF
TRBD2	TRBV27	TRBJ2-7	NA	13	TGTGCCAGCAGGGCGGGGGTCTCCTACGAGCAGTACTTC	CASRAGVSYEQYF
NA	TRBV19	TRBJ2-2	few	14	TGTGCCTCCGGAGAGCATACGAACACCGGGGAGCTGTTTTTT	CASGEHTNTGELFF
TRBD1	TRBV5-5	TRBJ1-2	few	16	TGTGCCAGCAGCTGGGAGGGGGCGACTAGGCACTATGGCTACACCTTC	CASSWEGATRHYGYTF
TRBD2	TRBV20-1	TRBJ2-1	NA	20	TGCAGTGCCCTCGCTACACGGCGGGGGGACGTCCCGCTATCCTACAATGAGCAGTTCTTC	CSALATRRGDVPLSYNEQFF
NA	TRBV7-9	TRBJ2-1	few	14	TGTGCCAGCAGCTCCGAGTTAGGGCTGGATGAGCAGTTCTTC	CASSSELGLDEQFF
TRBD1	TRBV12-3/TRBV12-4	TRBJ2-5	NA	15	TGTGCCAGCAGTCCGGACAGGTTAGGGCAAGAGACCCAGTACTTC	CASSPDRLGQETQYF
NA	TRBV29-1	TRBJ2-3	NA	11	TGCAGCGTTGAAGGCACAGATACGCAGTATTTT	CSVEGTDTQYF
NA	TRBV7-6	TRBJ2-1	few	15	TGTGCCAGCAGCCCCGACTGGGTGGACTACAATGAGCAGTTCTTC	CASSPDWVDYNEQFF
NA	TRBV6-2/TRBV6-3	TRBJ2-3	few	13	TGTGCCAGCAGACCGGCCGGGACAGATACGCAGTATTTT	CASRPAGTDTQYF
NA	TRBV6-6	TRBJ2-3	few	16	TGTGCCAGCAGTTACCCCTCGGGGGCAGTCACAGATACGCAGTATTTT	CASSYPSGAVTDTQYF
NA	TRBV15	TRBJ2-4	NA	13	TGTGCCACCAGCAGAGATAGGGGAAACATTCAGTACTTC	CATSRDRGNIQYF
TRBD1	TRBV6-2/TRBV6-3	TRBJ2-1	NA	16	TGTGCCAGCAGAGACAGGGGGCGGGTGCCCTACAATGAGCAGTTCTTC	CASRDRGRVPYNEQFF
NA	TRBV7-9	TRBJ1-1	many	12	TGTGCCAGCGGACAGCAGAACACTGAAGCTTTCTTT	CASGQQNTEAFF
TRBD1	TRBV6-1	TRBJ1-5	few	15	TGTGCCAGCAGTGAAACCGGGACAGGGGGCCAGCCCCAGCATTTT	CASSETGTGGQPQHF
TRBD1	TRBV12-3/TRBV12-4	TRBJ1-1	many	14	TGTGCCAGCAACCCTAGGACAGGGAACACTGAAGCTTTCTTT	CASNPRTGNTEAFF
NA	TRBV11-1	TRBJ2-1	few	18	TGTGCCAGCAGCTTAATGGGGCCCTACACGAGCTCCTACAATGAGCAGTTCTTC	CASSLMGPYTSSYNEQFF
NA	TRBV27	TRBJ2-2	NA	16	TGTGCCAGCAGTTTATGGCCGGAGATCGACACCGGGGAGCTGTTTTTT	CASSLWPEIDTGELFF